Listed here are 18 T cell receptor beta chains from one sample, sequenced in a study of cytomegalovirus exposure and HLA in healthy donors. Generated by immunoSEQ multiplex PCR, the TCRdb table keeps only in-frame clones and is missing some. This table holds under 100,000 clones, 96% found once. What was sequenced was PBMCs. The receptors here all came from a man between 18 and 35 years old in good health and CMV-seronegative.

The CDR3 nucleotides read TGTGCCAGCAGTCTGCTAAGGGGGACTGAAGCTTTCTTT. Protein sequence: CASSLLRGTEAFF. This chain joins TRBV6-1 and TRBJ1-1; weak D call: TRBD1 (6 bases). There are 13 residues in the CDR3. CDR1 and CDR2 (germline): MNHNS, SASEGT. Between the trimmed V and J ends, which lost 5 bases and 5 bases, there was a span of 12 bases.

CDR3 bases: TGTGCCAGCCAGGGGCCTGGCCCGTACAATGAGCAGTTCTTC. Its translation is CASQGPGPYNEQFF. This sequence joins TRBV9 and TRBJ2-1; maybe TRBD1 (6 bases). The germline V gene encodes CDR1 SGDLS and CDR2 YYNGEE. The CDR3 has 14 amino acids. The V end lost 7 bases, the J end lost 4 bases, and 15 bases lay between the germline ends.

This chain joins TRBV19 and TRBJ2-7, with TRBD1 identical over 10 bases. After removal of 5 bases from V and 3 bases from J, the junction contained 4 bases not matched to a gene. The CDR3 covers 14 residues. Germline V gene sequence: CDR1 LNHDA, CDR2 SQIVND (reference sequence). The CDR3, as DNA: TGTGCCAGTAGTGTCCGGACAGGGGGCTACGAGCAGTACTTC. As protein: CASSVRTGGYEQYF. The full variable domain, completed using reference TRBV19 and TRBJ2-7, is DGGITQSPKYLFRKEGQNVTLSCEQNLNHDAMYWYRQDPGQGLRLIYYSQIVNDFQKGDIAEGYSVSREKKESFPLTVTSAQKNPTAFYLCASSVRTGGYEQYFGPGTRLTVT.

A single count supports this clone. V usage is TRBV7-9 and J usage is TRBJ2-2; D is uncertain. The V gene lost 6 bases and the J gene lost 3 bases, with 8 bases spanning the gap. The CDR3 totals 13 residues. Germline CDR1 is SEHNR and CDR2 is FQNEAQ (reference sequence). DNA for the CDR3: TGTGCCAGCAGTTTCTATTACACCGGGGAGCTGTTTTTT. Translation: CASSFYYTGELFF.

The gene calls are TRBV7-2 and TRBJ1-2, with a weak D call TRBD1 (6 bases). V was cut by 1 base and J by 2 bases, with 11 bases left in between. The CDR3 spans 15 residues. CDR1 is SGHTA and CDR2 is FQGNSA in the germline V gene. CDR3 DNA sequence: TGTGCCAGCAGCTTAGTGCTGGACAGCAACTATGGCTACACCTTC. Amino acid sequence: CASSLVLDSNYGYTF.

The rearrangement links TRBV11-3 to TRBJ1-2; 11 bases are shared with TRBD1. CDR1 and CDR2 from the germline V gene are SGHNT and YENEEA. This CDR3 is 14 amino acids long. The V segment lost 5 bases and the J segment 7 bases; nucleotides outside the gene matches: 6. Written as DNA, the CDR3 is TGTGCCAGCAGCACATCTGGGACAGGGGGTGGCTACACCTTC. Protein product: CASSTSGTGGGYTF.

The chain links TRBV6-6 to TRBJ2-7; perhaps TRBD1 as D (5 bases). Looked up from germline, CDR1 is MNHNY and CDR2 is SVGAGI (reference sequence). The CDR3 has 10 residues. Written as DNA, the CDR3 is TGTGCCAGCAGAGGGGAAAGATGGGTGGTC. It is translated as CASRGERWVV.

The chain carries TRBV25-1 and TRBJ2-1, with no clear D. The germline V and J ends were trimmed by 6 bases and 9 bases, with 9 bases remaining between them. Looked up from germline, CDR1 is MGHDK and CDR2 is SYGVNS. This CDR3 is 11 amino acids long. This CDR3 is CASRIFSEQFF. CDR3 nucleotide sequence: TGTGCCAGCAGAATTTTTAGTGAGCAGTTCTTC.

The rearrangement uses TRBV5-1 and TRBJ2-3; 8 positions match TRBD1. Germline values: CDR1 SGHRS, CDR2 YFSETQ. This CDR3 comprises 19 residues. V trimming: 0 bases; J trimming: 5 bases; junction bases outside the gene matches: 17. CDR3 sequence (DNA): TGCGCCAGCAGCTTGGGGGCCGCAACCCGCCAGGGGGCCTTAGATACGCAGTATTTT. Encoded protein: CASSLGAATRQGALDTQYF.

The chain carries TRBV27 and TRBJ2-3; tentatively, D is TRBD1 (5 bases). This CDR3 is 17 amino acids long. V lost 2 bases to trimming and J lost 2 bases, with 17 bases between them. CDR1 MNHEY and CDR2 SMNVEV come from the germline V gene (reference sequence). The CDR3 sequence: CASSLGWLRQNTDTQYF. The CDR3 DNA reads as TGTGCCAGCAGTTTAGGTTGGTTGCGACAGAACACAGATACGCAGTATTTT.

The chain has TRBV6-6 and TRBJ2-1, with TRBD2 identical over 12 bases. V lost 2 bases, J lost 8 bases, and 4 bases stayed unmatched. There are 15 residues in the CDR3. CDR1 MNHNY and CDR2 SVGAGI come from the germline V gene (reference sequence). DNA of the CDR3: TGTGCCAGCAGTTACCTTCTAGCGGGAGGGTATGAGCAGTTCTTC. It yields the protein CASSYLLAGGYEQFF.

The V call is TRBV7-3, the J call TRBJ1-1; D not resolved. V shed 5 bases and J shed 1 base, with 20 bases lying between them. The CDR3 runs 17 residues. Per the germline V gene, CDR1 is SGHTA and CDR2 is FQGTGA. This CDR3 reads CASSLLRIGAANTEAFF. CDR3 sequence (DNA): TGTGCCAGCAGCCTATTGAGAATAGGCGCGGCGAACACTGAAGCTTTCTTT.

The chain couples TRBV5-1 to TRBJ2-5; no clear D gene. Trimming took 3 bases from V and 5 from J, leaving 14 bases between them. Germline CDR1 and CDR2: SGHRS and YFSETQ. The CDR3 extends over 14 amino acids. CDR3 in amino acids: CASSYFSPVETQYF. The CDR3 nucleotides are TGCGCCAGCAGCTACTTTTCCCCTGTTGAGACCCAGTACTTC.

The chain uses TRBV27 and TRBJ1-2; D might be TRBD1 (6 bases). The CDR3 contains 13 residues. CDR1 is MNHEY and CDR2 is SMNVEV in the germline V gene (reference sequence). The ends were cut back, 5 bases at V and 1 base at J, with 8 bases in the middle. The CDR3 DNA is TGTGCCAGCAGTGGGGGCGGTAACTATGGCTACACCTTC. Translation: CASSGGGNYGYTF.

The chain is built from TRBV28 and TRBJ2-7; the match to TRBD2 covers 11 bases. Trimming at V came to 5 bases and at J to 3 bases, leaving 6 bases not matched to a gene. CDR1 is MDHEN and CDR2 is SYDVKM in the germline V gene. CDR3 length: 15 residues. CDR3 sequence: CASSPIGTSGYEQYF. CDR3 bases: TGTGCCAGCAGTCCGATCGGGACTAGCGGCTACGAGCAGTACTTC.

The chain is built from TRBV5-4 and TRBJ2-2; a weak D match, TRBD1 (5 bases). CDR1 SGHNT and CDR2 YYREEE come from the germline V gene (reference sequence). This CDR3 has 17 amino acids. Trimming removed 4 bases at V and 2 bases at J, with 18 bases between. The CDR3 sequence: CASSPVFPTVNTGELFF. The CDR3 DNA is TGTGCCAGCAGCCCCGTCTTCCCGACAGTAAACACCGGGGAGCTGTTTTTT.

This chain joins TRBV6-6 and TRBJ1-5; D is perhaps TRBD1 (5 bases). Germline CDR1 reads MNHNY; CDR2 reads SVGAGI (reference sequence). The CDR3 runs 13 residues. Trimming stripped 6 bases from V and 0 bases from J, with 6 bases between. The CDR3 protein is CASSGGSNQPQHF. The DNA of the CDR3 is TGTGCCAGCAGCGGGGGTAGCAATCAGCCCCAGCATTTT.

The chain is built from TRBV10-3 and TRBJ1-2; D gene uncertain. V was pared by 0 bases and J by 0 bases, with 8 bases between. Germline V gene lookup returns CDR1 ENHRY and CDR2 SYGVKD. The CDR3 length is 15 residues. The CDR3 DNA reads as TGTGCCATCAGTGAGTCTGGGCAAGCTAACTATGGCTACACCTTC. It translates to CAISESGQANYGYTF.